The next 5 T cell receptor beta chains were all read from a single sample in a study of molecular identifiers for immune sequencing clone quantification. TCRdb reanalysed the PCR reads using MiXCR and keeps one entry per CDR3 protein. This table holds around 460,000 distinct CDR3 sequences, 20% to 25% found once. The sequencing sample was made of naive CD8+ T cells from blood, with Jurkat cell RNA spiked in. Subset defined: FACS-sorted CD8+CD4-CCR7+CD45RA+ naive T cells. Every receptor here comes from a human donor in good health. Some libraries in this study had Jurkat cell RNA spiked in.

This clonotype was picked up many times. The chain recombines TRBV21-1 with TRBJ2-3. TRBV21-1 is a pseudogene. This CDR3 comprises 18 residues. CDR3 in amino acids: CASSKDLTPKISTDTQYF. In DNA, the CDR3 is TGTGCCAGCAGCAAAGACCTTACACCCAAAATTAGCACAGATACGCAGTATTTT.

Ten or more counts support this clonotype. V usage is TRBV6-2 or TRBV6-3 and J usage is TRBJ2-3; D may be TRBD2 (6 bases). CDR1 and CDR2 from the germline V gene are MNHEY and SVGEGT. V was pared by 0 bases and J by 3 bases, with 10 bases between. This CDR3 is 15 amino acids long. Written as DNA, the CDR3 is TGTGCCAGCAGTTACTCGATGGGAGGTACAGATACGCAGTATTTT. Translation: CASSYSMGGTDTQYF.

This clonotype was observed at least ten times. V and J are TRBV14 and TRBJ1-1, with D maybe TRBD1 (5 bases). Germline V lookup: CDR1 SGHDN, CDR2 FVKESK. V was cut by 2 bases and J by 6 bases, with 25 bases left in between. The CDR3 length is 18 residues. In DNA form, the CDR3 reads TGTGCCAGCAGCCAACTGACGGTGACAGCGAGTGTGCGGCCTGAAGCTTTCTTT. The encoded protein is CASSQLTVTASVRPEAFF.

For this clonotype: A much larger clone lies one base from this, so it may be a read error. The chain combines TRBV6-6 with TRBJ2-7; D might be TRBD2 (6 bases). Per the germline V gene, CDR1 is MNHNY and CDR2 is SVGAGI (reference sequence). The CDR3 covers 16 residues. DNA for the CDR3: TGTGCCAGCAGTGACCGGGTCCTCGGGAGTATCTACAAGCAGTACTTC. Protein sequence: CASSDRVLGSIYKQYF.

This clonotype has just a few counts. CDR3 protein: CASSAWTSGVTDTQYF. The CDR3, as DNA: TGTGCCAGCAGCGCATGGACTAGCGGGGTCACAGATACGCAGTATTTT. The V gene is TRBV9, the J gene TRBJ2-3, with TRBD2 matching 12 bases. Trimming removed 3 bases from V and 2 bases from J; junction bases left unmatched: 4. The CDR3 contains 16 residues. Germline V gene lookup returns CDR1 SGDLS and CDR2 YYNGEE.